This T cell receptor (beta chain) was obtained from a study of shared clonotypes between healthy human individuals. About the study: Donor composition was a couple of women and three men, aged 18 to 49. General study findings and limits: Across subsets, estimated richness was generally greater for naive than for memory populations.

Assay used: immunoSEQ multiplex PCR; TCRdb lists only in-frame clones, some missing. The repertoire holds 2,500,000 or so clones, approximately 90% seen once, with around 0.35% in the top ten. The CDR3 has 14 residues. Germline values: CDR1 ENHRY, CDR2 SYGVKD. V was trimmed by 11 bases and J by 1 base, leaving 15 bases between them. This clone is a singleton in its sample. The antigen remains unidentified. The clonotype was recovered from a man aged 18-30 years in good health. Some clones in this sample may be carry-over from other donors' samples. This chain uses TRBV10-3 with TRBJ2-1, with D perhaps TRBD2 (5 bases). The source material was naive CD4+ T cells from PBMCs. Specified subset: CD45RA+ positively selected. CDR3 nucleotides: TGTGCCGCCGGGGTACACCCATCCTACAATGAGCAGTTCTTC. It translates to CAAGVHPSYNEQFF.